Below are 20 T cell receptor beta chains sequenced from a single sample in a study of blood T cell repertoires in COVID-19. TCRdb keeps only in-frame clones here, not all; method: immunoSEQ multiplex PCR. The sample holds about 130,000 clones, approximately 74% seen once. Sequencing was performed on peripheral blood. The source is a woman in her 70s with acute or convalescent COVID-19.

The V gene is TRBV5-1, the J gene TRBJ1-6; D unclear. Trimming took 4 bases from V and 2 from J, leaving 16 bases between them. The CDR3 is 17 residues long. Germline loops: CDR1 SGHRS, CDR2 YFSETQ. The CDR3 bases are TGCGCCAGCAGCCCTTTATTCCCGCGGGCCTATAATTCACCCCTCCACTTT. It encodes CASSPLFPRAYNSPLHF.

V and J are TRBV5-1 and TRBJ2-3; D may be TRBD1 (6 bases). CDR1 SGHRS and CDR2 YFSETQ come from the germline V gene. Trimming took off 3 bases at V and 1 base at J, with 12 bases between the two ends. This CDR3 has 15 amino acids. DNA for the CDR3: TGCGCCAGCAGCTCACAGGGATACGGCACAGATACGCAGTATTTT. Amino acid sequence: CASSSQGYGTDTQYF.

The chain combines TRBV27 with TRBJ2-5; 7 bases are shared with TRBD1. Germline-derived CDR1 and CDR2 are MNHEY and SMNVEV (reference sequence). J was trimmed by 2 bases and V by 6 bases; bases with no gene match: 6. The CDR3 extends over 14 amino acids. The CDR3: CASSPQGWQETQYF. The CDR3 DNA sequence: TGTGCCAGCAGCCCACAGGGGTGGCAAGAGACCCAGTACTTC.

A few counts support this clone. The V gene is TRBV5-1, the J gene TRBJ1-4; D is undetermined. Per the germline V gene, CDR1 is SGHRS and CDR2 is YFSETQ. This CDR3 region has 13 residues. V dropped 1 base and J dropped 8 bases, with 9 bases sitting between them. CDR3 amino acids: CASSLRAEEKLFF. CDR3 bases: TGCGCCAGCAGCTTGCGCGCGGAAGAAAAACTGTTTTTT.

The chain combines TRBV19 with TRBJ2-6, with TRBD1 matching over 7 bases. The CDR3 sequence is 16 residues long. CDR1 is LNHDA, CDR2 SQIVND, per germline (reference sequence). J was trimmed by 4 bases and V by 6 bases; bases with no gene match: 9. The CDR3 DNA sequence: TGTGCCAGTAGGAACCTAACAGGGGTAGGGGCCAACGTCCTGACTTTC. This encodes CASRNLTGVGANVLTF.

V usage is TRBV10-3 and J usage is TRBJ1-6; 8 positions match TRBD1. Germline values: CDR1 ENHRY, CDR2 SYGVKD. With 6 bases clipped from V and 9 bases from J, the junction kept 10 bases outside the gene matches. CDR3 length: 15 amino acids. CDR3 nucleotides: TGTGCCATCAGGGATGGACAGGGTCAGGGTTCACCCCTCCACTTT. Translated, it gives CAIRDGQGQGSPLHF.

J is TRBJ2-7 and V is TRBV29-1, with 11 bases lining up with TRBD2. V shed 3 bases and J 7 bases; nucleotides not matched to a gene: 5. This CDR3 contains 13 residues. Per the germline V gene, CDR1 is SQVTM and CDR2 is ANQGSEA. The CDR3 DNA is TGCAGCGTTGAGACTAGCGGGAATCGAGAGCAGTACTTC. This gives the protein CSVETSGNREQYF.

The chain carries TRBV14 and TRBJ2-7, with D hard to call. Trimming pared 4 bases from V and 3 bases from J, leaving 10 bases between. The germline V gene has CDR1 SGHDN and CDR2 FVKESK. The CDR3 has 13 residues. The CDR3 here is CASSLNYIYEQYF. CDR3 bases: TGTGCCAGCAGCCTTAACTATATCTACGAGCAGTACTTC.

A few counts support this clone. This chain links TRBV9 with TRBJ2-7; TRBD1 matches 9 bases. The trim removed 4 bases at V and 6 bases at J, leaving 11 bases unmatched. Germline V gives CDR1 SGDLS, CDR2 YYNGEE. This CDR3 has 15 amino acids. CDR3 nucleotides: TGTGCCAGCAGCCCCGTACCGGGACAGGGATCCGAGCAGTACTTC. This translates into CASSPVPGQGSEQYF.

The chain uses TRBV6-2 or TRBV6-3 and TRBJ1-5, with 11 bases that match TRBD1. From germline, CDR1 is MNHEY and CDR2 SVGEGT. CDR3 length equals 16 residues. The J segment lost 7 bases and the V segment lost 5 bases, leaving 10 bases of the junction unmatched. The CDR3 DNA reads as TGTGCCAGCAGTGCCAACCGGGACAGGGGGGGACAGCCCCAGCATTTT. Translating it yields CASSANRDRGGQPQHF.

DNA for the CDR3: TGTGCCAGCAGCTTAGGCAGGGGATACTCCTACGAGCAGTACTTC. Encoded protein: CASSLGRGYSYEQYF. The rearrangement uses TRBV7-8 and TRBJ2-7, with D tentatively TRBD1 (6 bases). The germline gives CDR1 SGHVS, CDR2 FQNEAQ. CDR3 length: 15 residues. With 1 base removed from V and 0 bases from J, the gap between germline ends came to 10 bases.

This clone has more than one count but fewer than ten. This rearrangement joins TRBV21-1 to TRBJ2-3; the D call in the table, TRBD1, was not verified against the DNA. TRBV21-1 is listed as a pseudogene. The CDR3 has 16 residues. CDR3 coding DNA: TGTGCCAGCAGCAAAGCCACAGGGTTGGGCACAGATACGCAGTATTTT. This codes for CASSKATGLGTDTQYF.

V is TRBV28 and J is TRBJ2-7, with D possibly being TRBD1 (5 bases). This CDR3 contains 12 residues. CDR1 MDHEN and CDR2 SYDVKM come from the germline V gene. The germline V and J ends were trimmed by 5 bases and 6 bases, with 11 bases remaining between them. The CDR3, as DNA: TGTGCCAGCAGTAGGCAGGGCCTCGAGCAGTACTTC. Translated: CASSRQGLEQYF.

CDR3 sequence (DNA): TGCAGCGTTGAAGACTCGATTTTTCGGACTAGCGGGAGGAGATACTCCTACAATGAGCAGTTCTTC. As protein: CSVEDSIFRTSGRRYSYNEQFF. The chain has TRBV29-1 and TRBJ2-1; TRBD2 matches 14 bases. After removal of 0 bases from V and 0 bases from J, the junction contained 16 bases not matched to a gene. CDR3 length: 22 amino acids. Germline V gene sequence: CDR1 SQVTM, CDR2 ANQGSEA.

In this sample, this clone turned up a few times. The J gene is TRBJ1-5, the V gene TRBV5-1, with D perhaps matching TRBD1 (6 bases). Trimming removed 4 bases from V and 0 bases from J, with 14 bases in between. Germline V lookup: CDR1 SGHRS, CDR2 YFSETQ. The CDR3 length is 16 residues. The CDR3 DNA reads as TGCGCCAGCAGCGACTCTCCAGGGGATAGCAATCAGCCCCAGCATTTT. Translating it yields CASSDSPGDSNQPQHF.

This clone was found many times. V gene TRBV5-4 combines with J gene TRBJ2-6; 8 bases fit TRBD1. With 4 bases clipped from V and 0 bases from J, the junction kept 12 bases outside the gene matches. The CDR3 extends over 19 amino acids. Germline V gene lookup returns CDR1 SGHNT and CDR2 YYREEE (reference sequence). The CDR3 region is CASSPSLSGGASGANVLTF. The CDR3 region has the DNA TGTGCCAGCAGCCCCTCCCTGTCAGGGGGCGCCTCTGGGGCCAACGTCCTGACTTTC.

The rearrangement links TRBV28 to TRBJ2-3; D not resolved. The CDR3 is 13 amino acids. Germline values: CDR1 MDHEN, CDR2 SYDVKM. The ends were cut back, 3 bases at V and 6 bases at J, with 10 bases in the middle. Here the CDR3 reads CASSFPGWDTQYF. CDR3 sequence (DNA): TGTGCCAGCAGTTTTCCCGGGTGGGATACGCAGTATTTT. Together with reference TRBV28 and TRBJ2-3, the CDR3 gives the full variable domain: DVKVTQSSRYLVKRTGEKVFLECVQDMDHENMFWYRQDPGLGLRLIYFSYDVKMKEKGDIPEGYSVSREKKERFSLILESASTNQTSMYLCASSFPGWDTQYFGPGTRLTVL.

The CDR3 sequence is CASSLRFGTAQETQYF. The CDR3 DNA follows: TGTGCCAGCAGCCTAAGATTTGGGACAGCCCAAGAGACCCAGTACTTC. The rearrangement joins TRBV11-2 to TRBJ2-5, with 7 bases that match TRBD1. CDR1 is SGHAT and CDR2 is FQNNGV in the germline V gene. Germline trimming cut 5 bases from V and 1 base from J; bases unmatched to any gene: 10. The CDR3 sequence is 16 residues long.

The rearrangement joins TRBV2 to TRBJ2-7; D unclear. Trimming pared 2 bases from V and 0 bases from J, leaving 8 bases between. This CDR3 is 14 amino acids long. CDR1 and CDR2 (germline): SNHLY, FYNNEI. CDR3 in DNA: TGTGCCAGCAGTGAAAGACCGGGCTCCTACGAGCAGTACTTC. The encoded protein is CASSERPGSYEQYF.

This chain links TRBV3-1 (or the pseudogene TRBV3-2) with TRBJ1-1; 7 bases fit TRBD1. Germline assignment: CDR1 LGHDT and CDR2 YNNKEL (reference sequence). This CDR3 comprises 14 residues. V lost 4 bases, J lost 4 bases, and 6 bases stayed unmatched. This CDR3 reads CASSPTTGLTEAFF. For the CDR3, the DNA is TGTGCCAGCAGCCCTACGACAGGGCTCACTGAAGCTTTCTTT.